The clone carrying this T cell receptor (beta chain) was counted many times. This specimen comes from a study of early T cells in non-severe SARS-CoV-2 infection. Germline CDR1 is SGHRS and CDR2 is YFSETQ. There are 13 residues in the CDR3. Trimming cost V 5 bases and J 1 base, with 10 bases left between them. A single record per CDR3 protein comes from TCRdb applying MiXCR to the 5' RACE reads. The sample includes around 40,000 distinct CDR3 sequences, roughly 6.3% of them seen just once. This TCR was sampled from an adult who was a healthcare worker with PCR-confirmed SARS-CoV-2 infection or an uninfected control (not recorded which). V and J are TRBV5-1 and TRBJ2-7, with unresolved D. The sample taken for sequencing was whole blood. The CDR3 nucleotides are TGCGCCAGCAGTTTAGGAGTTTCCTACGAGCAGTACTTC. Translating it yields CASSLGVSYEQYF.